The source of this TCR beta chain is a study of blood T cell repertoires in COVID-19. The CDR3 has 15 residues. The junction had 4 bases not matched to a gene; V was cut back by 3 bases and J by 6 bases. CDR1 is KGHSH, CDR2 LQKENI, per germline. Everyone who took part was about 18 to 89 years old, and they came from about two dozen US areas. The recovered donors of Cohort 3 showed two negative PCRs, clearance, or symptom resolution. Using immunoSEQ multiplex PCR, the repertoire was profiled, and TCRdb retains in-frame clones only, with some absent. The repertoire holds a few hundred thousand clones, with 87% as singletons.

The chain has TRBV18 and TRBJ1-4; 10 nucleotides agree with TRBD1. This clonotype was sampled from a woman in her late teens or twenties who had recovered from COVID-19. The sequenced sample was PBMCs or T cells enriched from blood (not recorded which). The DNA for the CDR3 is TGTGCCAGCTCACCTGGACAGGGGGTGGATGAAAAACTGTTTTTT. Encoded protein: CASSPGQGVDEKLFF.